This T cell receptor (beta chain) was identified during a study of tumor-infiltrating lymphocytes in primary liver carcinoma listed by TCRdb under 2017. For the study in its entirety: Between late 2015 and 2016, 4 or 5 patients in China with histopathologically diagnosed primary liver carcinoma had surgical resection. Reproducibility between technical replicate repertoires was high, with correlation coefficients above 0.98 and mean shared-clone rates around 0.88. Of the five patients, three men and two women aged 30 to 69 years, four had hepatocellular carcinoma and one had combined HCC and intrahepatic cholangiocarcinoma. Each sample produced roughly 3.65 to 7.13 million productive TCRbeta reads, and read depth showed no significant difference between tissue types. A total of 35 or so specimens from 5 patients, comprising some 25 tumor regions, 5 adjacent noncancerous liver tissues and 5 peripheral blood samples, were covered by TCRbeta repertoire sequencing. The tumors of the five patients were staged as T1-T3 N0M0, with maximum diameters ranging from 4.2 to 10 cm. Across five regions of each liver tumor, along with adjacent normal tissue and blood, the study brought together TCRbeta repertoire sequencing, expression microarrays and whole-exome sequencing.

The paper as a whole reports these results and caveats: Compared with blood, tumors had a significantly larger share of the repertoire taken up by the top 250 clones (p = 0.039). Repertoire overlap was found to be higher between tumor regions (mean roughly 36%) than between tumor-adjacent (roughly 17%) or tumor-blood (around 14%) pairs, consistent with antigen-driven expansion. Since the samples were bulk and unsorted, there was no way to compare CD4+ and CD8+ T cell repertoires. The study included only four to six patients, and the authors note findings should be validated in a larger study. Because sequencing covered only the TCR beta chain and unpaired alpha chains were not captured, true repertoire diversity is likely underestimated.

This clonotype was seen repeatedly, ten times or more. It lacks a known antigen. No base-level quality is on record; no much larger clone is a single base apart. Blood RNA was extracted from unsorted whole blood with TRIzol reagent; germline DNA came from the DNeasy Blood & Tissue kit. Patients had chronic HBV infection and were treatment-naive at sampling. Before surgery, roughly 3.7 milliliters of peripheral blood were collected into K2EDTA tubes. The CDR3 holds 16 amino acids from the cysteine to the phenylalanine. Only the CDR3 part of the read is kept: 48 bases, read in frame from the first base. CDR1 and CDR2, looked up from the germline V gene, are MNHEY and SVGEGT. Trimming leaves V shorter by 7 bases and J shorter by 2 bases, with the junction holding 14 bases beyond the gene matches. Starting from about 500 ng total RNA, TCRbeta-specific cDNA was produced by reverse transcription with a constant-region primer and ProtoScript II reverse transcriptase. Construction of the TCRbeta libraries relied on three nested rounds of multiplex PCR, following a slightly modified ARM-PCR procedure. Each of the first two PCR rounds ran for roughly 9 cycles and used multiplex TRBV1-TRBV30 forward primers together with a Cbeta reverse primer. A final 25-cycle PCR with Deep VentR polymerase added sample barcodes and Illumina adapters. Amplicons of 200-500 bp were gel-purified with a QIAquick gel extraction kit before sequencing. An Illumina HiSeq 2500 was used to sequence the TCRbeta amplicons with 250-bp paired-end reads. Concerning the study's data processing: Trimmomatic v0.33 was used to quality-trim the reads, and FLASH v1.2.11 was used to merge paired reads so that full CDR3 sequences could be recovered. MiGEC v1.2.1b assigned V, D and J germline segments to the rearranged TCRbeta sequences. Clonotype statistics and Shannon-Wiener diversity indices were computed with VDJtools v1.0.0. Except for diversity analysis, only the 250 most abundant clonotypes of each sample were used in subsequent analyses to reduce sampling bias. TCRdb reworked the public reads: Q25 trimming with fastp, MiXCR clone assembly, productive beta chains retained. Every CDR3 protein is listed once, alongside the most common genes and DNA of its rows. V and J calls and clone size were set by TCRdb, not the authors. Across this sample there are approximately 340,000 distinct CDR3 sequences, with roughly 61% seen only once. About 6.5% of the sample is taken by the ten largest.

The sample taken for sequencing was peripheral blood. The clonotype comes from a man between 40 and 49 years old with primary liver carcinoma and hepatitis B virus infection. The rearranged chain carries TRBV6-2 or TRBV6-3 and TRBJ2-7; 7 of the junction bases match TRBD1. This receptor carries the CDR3 CASISYPTGSTYEQYF. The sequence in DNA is TGTGCCAGCATCTCGTACCCGACAGGGAGCACCTACGAGCAGTACTTC.